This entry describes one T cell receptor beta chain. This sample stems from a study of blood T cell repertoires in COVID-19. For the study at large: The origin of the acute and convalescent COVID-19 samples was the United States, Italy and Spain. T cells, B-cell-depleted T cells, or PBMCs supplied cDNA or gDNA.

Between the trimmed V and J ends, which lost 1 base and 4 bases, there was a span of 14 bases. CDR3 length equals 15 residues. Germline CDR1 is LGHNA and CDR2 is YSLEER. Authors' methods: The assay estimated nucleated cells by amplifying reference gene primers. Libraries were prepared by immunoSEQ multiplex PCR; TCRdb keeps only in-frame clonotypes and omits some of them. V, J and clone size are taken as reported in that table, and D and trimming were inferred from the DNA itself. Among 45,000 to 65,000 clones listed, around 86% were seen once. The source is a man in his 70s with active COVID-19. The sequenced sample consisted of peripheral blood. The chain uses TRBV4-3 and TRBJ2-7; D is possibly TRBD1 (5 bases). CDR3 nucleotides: TGCGCCAGCAGCCAAGGGTCAGGGAATCGGTACGAGCAGTACTTC. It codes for CASSQGSGNRYEQYF.